Below, 23 T cell receptor beta chains from the same sample are listed, as sequenced in a study of T cells in Graves' hyperthyroidism and ophthalmopathy. The investigators amplified TCR beta CDR3 regions from RNA transcripts. First-round RT-PCR with HTBI primers amplified the TCR CDR3 region. TCRdb ran MiXCR on the multiplex PCR reads and lists one entry per CDR3 protein. This table holds approximately 330,000 distinct CDR3 sequences, 15% to 20% found once. Sequenced: blood. The receptors were sampled from a woman aged 45-60 years with Graves' hyperthyroidism.

The sample holds a few counts of this clonotype. The rearrangement uses TRBV19 and TRBJ2-7; 9 nucleotides match TRBD1. The ends lost 5 bases at V and 3 bases at J; junction bases unmatched: 8. Germline V gene lookup returns CDR1 LNHDA and CDR2 SQIVND (reference sequence). There are 15 residues in the CDR3. The CDR3 sequence: CASSEPGQGYYEQYF. In DNA, the CDR3 is TGTGCCAGTAGTGAACCGGGACAGGGATACTACGAGCAGTACTTC.

This clonotype was observed at least ten times. The chain joins TRBV7-8 to TRBJ1-2; D may be TRBD1 (6 bases). The CDR3 has 15 amino acids. V gave up 5 bases and J gave up 2 bases, with 15 bases separating them. The germline gives CDR1 SGHVS, CDR2 FQNEAQ. As DNA, the CDR3 is TGTGCCAGCAGCCCAGGGGTGGGGCTGAACTATGGCTACACCTTC. Protein sequence: CASSPGVGLNYGYTF.

This clonotype was counted ten times or more. The chain joins TRBV20-1 to TRBJ2-5, with 7 bases fitting TRBD2. The CDR3 extends over 15 amino acids. J lost 2 bases, V lost 5 bases, and 11 bases had no gene match. Germline CDR1 reads DFQATT; CDR2 reads SNEGSKA (reference sequence). The CDR3 coding sequence is TGCAGTGCTCTCGAGACCTCTAGCGGTCAAGAGACCCAGTACTTC. Translating it yields CSALETSSGQETQYF.

CDR3: CATSRDQSGASINQPQHF. For the CDR3, the DNA is TGTGCCACCAGCAGAGATCAGTCAGGGGCCAGTATCAATCAGCCCCAGCATTTT. The V gene is TRBV15, the J gene TRBJ1-5; D is perhaps TRBD1 (6 bases). This CDR3 is built from 18 residues. Germline values: CDR1 LNHNV, CDR2 YYDKDF (reference sequence). V was shortened by 0 bases and J by 3 bases, with 18 bases between the two germline ends.

Regarding this clonotype: One end of the junction is discordant with germline, which a read error may explain. In nucleotides, the CDR3 is TGCGCCAGCAGCCTGGAGACTAGCGGGGCCTACGAGCGGTACTTC. It codes for CASSLETSGAYERYF. The chain carries TRBV5-1 and TRBJ2-7, with 11 bases fitting TRBD2. The CDR3 is 15 residues long. Germline loops: CDR1 SGHRS, CDR2 YFSETQ.

In the case of this clonotype: The junction differs from germline at one of its ends, possibly a read error. J is TRBJ2-3 and V is TRBV5-4; the D gene is possibly TRBD2 (5 bases). The length of the CDR3 is 14 residues. From germline, CDR1 is SGHNT and CDR2 YYREEE (reference sequence). CDR3 nucleotides: TGTGCCAGCAGCCCGGACTCTAGCACAGATACGCGGTATTTT. It is translated as CASSPDSSTDTRYF.

The rearrangement joins TRBV6-2 or TRBV6-3 to TRBJ2-2; TRBD2 is a possible D gene (7 bases). Germline V gene sequence: CDR1 MNHEY, CDR2 SVGEGT. The V end was cut by 0 bases, the J end by 4 bases, with 12 bases between. The CDR3 sequence is 16 residues long. CDR3 protein: CASSYSRGAGTGELFF. CDR3 DNA: TGTGCCAGCAGTTACTCTCGGGGGGCGGGCACCGGGGAGCTGTTTTTT.

A few counts support this clonotype. The rearrangement joins TRBV12-3 or TRBV12-4 to TRBJ1-4, with a possible D match to TRBD1 (5 bases). Trimming pared 2 bases from V and 10 bases from J, leaving 17 bases between. This CDR3 is built from 15 residues. Written as DNA, the CDR3 is TGTGCCAGCAGTTTACCGACAGTTTCGGCCGGAAAACTGTTTTTT. It yields the protein CASSLPTVSAGKLFF.

The chain has TRBV5-1 and TRBJ2-1; TRBD1 might be the D (5 bases). This CDR3 comprises 15 residues. Trimming removed 0 bases from V and 3 bases from J, with 10 bases in between. Per the germline V gene, CDR1 is SGHRS and CDR2 is YFSETQ. The CDR3 spells CASSLEGQNYNEQFF. CDR3 nucleotide sequence: TGCGCCAGCAGCTTGGAGGGGCAGAACTACAATGAGCAGTTCTTC.

There are many counts of this clonotype. The CDR3 region has the DNA TGTGCCAGCAGCTTAGGGGGTCAGCGGGGCACAGATACGCAGTATTTT. This sequence encodes CASSLGGQRGTDTQYF. The chain is built from TRBV13 and TRBJ2-3, with D possibly TRBD2 on 6 matching bases. Germline CDR1 reads PRHDT; CDR2 reads FYEKMQ (reference sequence). Trimming pared 0 bases from V and 1 base from J, leaving 11 bases between. The CDR3 totals 16 residues. Together with reference TRBV13 and TRBJ2-3, the CDR3 gives the full variable domain: AAGVIQSPRHLIKEKRETATLKCYPIPRHDTVYWYQQGPGQDPQFLISFYEKMQSDKGSIPDRFSAQQFSDYHSELNMSSLELGDSALYFCASSLGGQRGTDTQYFGPGTRLTVL.

This clonotype was counted only a few times. The chain recombines TRBV6-5 with TRBJ2-7, with TRBD2 identical over 7 bases. Germline CDR1 MNHEY, CDR2 SVGAGI. CDR3 length equals 18 residues. V lost 0 bases and J lost 0; bases outside the gene matches: 11. The CDR3 DNA follows: TGTGCCAGCAGTTACTCGCGTGGGGGGGGGGGAAGCTCCTACGAGCAGTACTTC. This gives the protein CASSYSRGGGGSSYEQYF.

The J gene is TRBJ2-5, the V gene TRBV5-4; tentatively, D is TRBD2 (7 bases). V was shortened by 4 bases and J by 2 bases, with 15 bases between the two germline ends. The CDR3 runs to 15 residues. CDR1 is SGHNT and CDR2 is YYREEE in the germline V gene (reference sequence). This chain's CDR3 is CASSTSGGQQETQYF. Here the CDR3 DNA reads TGTGCCAGCAGCACTTCCGGGGGGCAACAAGAGACCCAGTACTTC.

In the case of this clonotype: Being one base from a much bigger clone, this may be a read error. The J gene is TRBJ1-5, the V gene TRBV12-5; D is perhaps TRBD1 (5 bases). This CDR3 comprises 15 residues. Germline values: CDR1 LGHNT, CDR2 FRNRAP. The CDR3 coding sequence is TGTACTAGTGGTGACAGCACCTATAGCAATCAGCCCCAGCATTTT. Residues: CTSGDSTYSNQPQHF.

This clonotype was seen a few times. This chain connects TRBV27 to TRBJ2-4; 16 bases map to TRBD2. V lost 6 bases to trimming and J lost 7 bases; unmatched junction nucleotides: 9. Germline values: CDR1 MNHEY, CDR2 SMNVEV (reference sequence). CDR3 length: 17 residues. The CDR3 loop reads CASSRGLAGGNKNIQYF. CDR3 coding DNA: TGTGCCAGCAGCCGGGGACTAGCGGGGGGGAACAAGAACATTCAGTACTTC.

This clonotype turned up a few times. The chain links TRBV30 to TRBJ1-1; weak D call: TRBD1 (5 bases). The length of the CDR3 is 14 residues. Trimming left V 2 bases short and J 0 bases short, with 10 bases between. Germline V gives CDR1 GTSNPN, CDR2 SVGIG (reference sequence). The CDR3 region has the DNA TGTGCCTGGAGTCCCGCAGGGATGAACACTGAAGCTTTCTTT. Amino acid sequence: CAWSPAGMNTEAFF.

This clonotype was picked up a small number of times. The chain joins TRBV6-1 to TRBJ2-7; 8 positions agree with TRBD1. The CDR3 runs to 13 residues. Germline CDR1 is MNHNS and CDR2 is SASEGT. V gave up 8 bases and J gave up 0 bases; unmatched junction bases: 3. CDR3 coding DNA: TGTGCCAGCTCACAGGGGGTCTCCTACGAGCAGTACGTC. Translated, it gives CASSQGVSYEQYV.

This clonotype was found many times. The CDR3 nucleotides are TGTGCCAGCAGCCCTACGGCAGGGGCCACTGAAGCTTTCTTT. Amino acids: CASSPTAGATEAFF. The V and J genes are TRBV12-3 or TRBV12-4 and TRBJ1-1, with D tentatively TRBD1 (6 bases). The CDR3 length is 14 residues. Trimming took 6 bases from V and 4 from J, leaving 15 bases between them.

Regarding this clonotype: Because it lacks the conserved phenylalanine or tryptophan at the end, this CDR3 is likely a read error. The rearrangement links TRBV5-1 to TRBJ1-1; no definite D call. This CDR3 is built from 16 residues. The V gene's germline CDR1 is SGHRS and CDR2 YFSETQ. V lost 1 base, J lost 0 bases, and 13 bases lay in between. The CDR3: CASSLSQRSLNTEAFL. For the CDR3, the DNA is TGCGCCAGCAGCTTGTCACAGCGGTCTTTGAACACTGAAGCTTTCCTT.

This clonotype occurred many times. The J gene is TRBJ2-3, the V gene TRBV27; 14 bases fit TRBD2. Germline CDR1 reads MNHEY; CDR2 reads SMNVEV (reference sequence). CDR3 size: 17 residues. V was clipped by 4 bases and J by 5 bases; unmatched bases: 8. CDR3 DNA: TGTGCCAGCAGTTCCCCTCGACTAGCGGGGGGGTTAGATACGCAGTATTTT. This encodes CASSSPRLAGGLDTQYF.

The gene calls are TRBV5-1 and TRBJ2-7, with TRBD2 identical over 9 bases. The CDR3 has 14 amino acids. J lost 1 base, V lost 7 bases, and 6 bases had no gene match. Germline CDR1 and CDR2: SGHRS and YFSETQ. The CDR3 region is CASRGGALSYEQYF. The CDR3 DNA reads as TGCGCCAGCCGCGGGGGGGCTTTATCCTACGAGCAGTACTTC.

The gene calls are TRBV20-1 and TRBJ1-2, with 7 positions matching TRBD1. This CDR3 region has 16 residues. V trimming: 3 bases; J trimming: 0 bases; junction bases outside the gene matches: 10. Germline loops: CDR1 DFQATT, CDR2 SNEGSKA (reference sequence). DNA for the CDR3: TGCAGTGCTAGGGGTGGCAGGGGGGGTGCTAACTATGGCTACACCTTC. Its protein product is CSARGGRGGANYGYTF.

Only a few counts were recorded for this clonotype. The CDR3 here is CAISEAPGADGYTF. The CDR3 DNA is TGTGCCATCAGTGAAGCTCCGGGGGCCGATGGCTACACCTTC. The chain carries TRBV10-3 and TRBJ1-2; a possible D gene is TRBD1 (6 bases). The CDR3 covers 14 residues. The germline V gene encodes CDR1 ENHRY and CDR2 SYGVKD. Trimming shortened V by 3 bases and J by 6 bases, and 14 bases separated the two germline ends.

This clonotype was observed at least ten times. The rearrangement uses TRBV28 and TRBJ2-4; D may be TRBD1 or TRBD2 (5 bases each). The germline gives CDR1 MDHEN, CDR2 SYDVKM. The germline V and J ends were trimmed by 3 bases and 0 bases, with 15 bases remaining between them. CDR3 length: 17 amino acids. CDR3 protein: CASSFGGGRVAKNIQYF. The CDR3 DNA is TGTGCCAGCAGTTTTGGTGGGGGACGTGTAGCCAAAAACATTCAGTACTTC.